The 20 T cell receptor beta chains presented below share a single source sample, sequenced in a study of T-cell memory formation after mild COVID-19. TCRdb used MiXCR to reprocess the 5' RACE reads, holding one entry per CDR3 protein. The sample consists of some 350,000 distinct CDR3 sequences, 15% to 20% of them appearing once. Specimen: PBMCs or a T cell subset sorted from them (not recorded which). Receptors were obtained from a man younger than 30 who had mild COVID-19 (a few samples of this study predate the infection). Cell type and time point are not known.

This clonotype was found a few times. The rearrangement links TRBV15 to TRBJ2-2, with D uncertain. The germline V gene has CDR1 LNHNV and CDR2 YYDKDF (reference sequence). V gave up 6 bases and J gave up 1 base, with 6 bases separating them. This CDR3 is built from 13 residues. CDR3 loop: CATRDLNTGELFF. CDR3 bases: TGTGCCACCAGAGACTTGAACACCGGGGAGCTGTTTTTT.

The chain joins TRBV3-1 to TRBJ2-5; tentatively, D is TRBD1 (5 bases). The ends were cut back, 3 bases at V and 3 bases at J, with 17 bases in the middle. Germline-derived CDR1 and CDR2 are LGHDT and YNNKEL (reference sequence). The CDR3 extends over 16 amino acids. CDR3 amino acids: CASSQNRADSKETQYF. CDR3 DNA: TGTGCCAGCAGCCAGAACCGAGCCGACAGCAAAGAGACCCAGTACTTC.

The rearrangement uses TRBV19 and TRBJ1-2, with TRBD1 identical over 12 bases. Germline trimming cut 5 bases from V and 6 bases from J; bases unmatched to any gene: 7. The CDR3 consists of 15 residues. CDR1 LNHDA and CDR2 SQIVND come from the germline V gene (reference sequence). The CDR3: CASSPAGTGGNGYTF. The CDR3 nucleotides read TGTGCCAGTAGTCCCGCCGGGACAGGGGGCAATGGCTACACCTTC.

Only a few counts were recorded for this clonotype. The J gene is TRBJ1-4, the V gene TRBV9; unclear D gene. The CDR3 runs to 14 residues. The V gene's germline CDR1 is SGDLS and CDR2 YYNGEE. V was pared by 3 bases and J by 0 bases, with 6 bases between. CDR3 sequence (DNA): TGTGCCAGCAGCGAGCAGCCAACTAATGAAAAACTGTTTTTT. This encodes CASSEQPTNEKLFF.

This clonotype was detected a few times. This chain links TRBV10-3 with TRBJ2-7; TRBD2 aligns across 8 bases. The V and J ends lost 4 bases and 3 bases, in that order; junction bases with no gene match: 5. Germline CDR1 ENHRY, CDR2 SYGVKD. The CDR3 length is 14 residues. The CDR3 protein is CAISVGGDYYEQYF. CDR3 nucleotide sequence: TGTGCCATCAGTGTCGGGGGGGACTACTACGAGCAGTACTTC.

The V and J genes are TRBV20-1 and TRBJ2-2; 9 bases are shared with TRBD2. Looked up from germline, CDR1 is DFQATT and CDR2 is SNEGSKA (reference sequence). V shed 0 bases, J shed 7 bases, and the junction held 12 bases outside the gene matches. CDR3 length equals 17 residues. CDR3 in amino acids: CSARDRVGGGAGGELFF. The DNA for the CDR3 is TGCAGTGCTAGAGATCGGGTCGGCGGGGGGGCAGGCGGGGAGCTGTTTTTT.

The sample holds a few counts of this clonotype. This rearrangement joins TRBV11-1 to TRBJ2-5; 9 positions agree with TRBD1. This CDR3 region has 15 residues. After removal of 5 bases from V and 1 base from J, the junction contained 5 bases not matched to a gene. Germline assignment: CDR1 SGHAT and CDR2 FQDESV (reference sequence). The CDR3 DNA reads TGTGCCAGCAGCCTAAACAGGGGGCGCCAAGAGACCCAGTACTTC. Its translation is CASSLNRGRQETQYF.

This clonotype was observed many times. This chain links TRBV5-1 with TRBJ2-3; 9 positions agree with TRBD1. The CDR3 length is 14 residues. The V segment lost 3 bases and the J segment 3 bases; nucleotides outside the gene matches: 2. Looked up from germline, CDR1 is SGHRS and CDR2 is YFSETQ. The CDR3 reads CASSSQGATDTQYF. CDR3 DNA sequence: TGCGCCAGCAGCTCACAGGGGGCTACAGATACGCAGTATTTT.

This clonotype was counted only a few times. The chain recombines TRBV27 with TRBJ1-2; weak D call: TRBD1 (6 bases). V lost 5 bases, J lost 1 base, and 17 bases lay in between. This CDR3 region has 16 residues. Germline assignment: CDR1 MNHEY and CDR2 SMNVEV (reference sequence). The CDR3 loop is CASSRSPGHFNYGYTF. CDR3 DNA sequence: TGTGCCAGCAGTCGATCACCGGGACACTTTAACTATGGCTACACCTTC.

The chain is built from TRBV27 and TRBJ1-6; 8 positions agree with TRBD1. The CDR3 is made up of 16 amino acids. CDR1 and CDR2 from the germline V gene are MNHEY and SMNVEV (reference sequence). V shed 4 bases and J 9 bases; nucleotides not matched to a gene: 11. The DNA of the CDR3 is TGTGCCAGCAGTTCCCAGGAAGGACAGGGCAGTTCACCCCTCCACTTT. Protein: CASSSQEGQGSSPLHF.

This clonotype came up a few times. The rearrangement joins TRBV9 to TRBJ2-5, with D perhaps TRBD1 (6 bases). Trimming cost V 0 bases and J 6 bases, with 12 bases left between them. CDR1 SGDLS and CDR2 YYNGEE come from the germline V gene. The CDR3 loop spans 14 amino acids. CDR3 in DNA: TGTGCCAGCAGCGTAGATGGGGGCGCGAAGACCCAGTACTTC. This codes for CASSVDGGAKTQYF.

The J gene is TRBJ2-4, the V gene TRBV27, with 8 bases lining up with TRBD1. This CDR3 spans 16 amino acids. Losses at the gene ends were 7 bases for V and 2 bases for J; bases not matched to a gene: 10. The germline V gene encodes CDR1 MNHEY and CDR2 SMNVEV (reference sequence). DNA for the CDR3: TGTGCCAGCATTGAGGACAGGGCGAGGTCCAAAAACATTCAGTACTTC. Its protein is CASIEDRARSKNIQYF.

V usage is TRBV29-1 and J usage is TRBJ1-2, with TRBD1 identical over 9 bases. Trimming at V came to 7 bases and at J to 5 bases, leaving 5 bases not matched to a gene. CDR3 length: 12 amino acids. Germline CDR1 and CDR2: SQVTM and ANQGSEA. The CDR3 bases are TGCAGCGGGGGACAGGGAGATTATGGCTACACCTTC. Amino acids: CSGGQGDYGYTF.

The V and J genes are TRBV13 and TRBJ2-2; the D is unclear. This CDR3 region has 16 residues. V lost 5 bases to trimming and J lost 2 bases, with 15 bases between them. Per the germline V gene, CDR1 is PRHDT and CDR2 is FYEKMQ (reference sequence). This CDR3 is CASSRVRNINTGELFF. The DNA of the CDR3 is TGTGCCAGCAGCCGCGTAAGGAATATTAACACCGGGGAGCTGTTTTTT.

This clonotype was seen only once. It is likely a read error, because the conserved phenylalanine at the end of the CDR3 is missing. The V gene is TRBV20-1, the J gene TRBJ2-1, with a weak D call TRBD1 (6 bases). Between the trimmed V and J ends, which lost 3 bases and 4 bases, there was a span of 13 bases. Germline V gene lookup returns CDR1 DFQATT and CDR2 SNEGSKA (reference sequence). The length of the CDR3 is 14 residues. CDR3 DNA: TGCAGTGCTAGGGGACGCCAGGGGTACAATGAGCAGTTCTTA. Protein product: CSARGRQGYNEQFL.

The chain joins TRBV12-3 or TRBV12-4 to TRBJ2-7, with D unclear. The CDR3 runs to 13 residues. Trimming left V 3 bases short and J 3 bases short, with 9 bases between. CDR3 amino acids: CASSLGNDYEQYF. The DNA of the CDR3 is TGTGCCAGCAGTTTGGGGAACGACTACGAGCAGTACTTC.

Only a few counts were recorded for this clonotype. The genes are TRBV4-3 and TRBJ1-4; TRBD1 matches at 7 bases. Germline lookup yields CDR1 LGHNA and CDR2 YSLEER. The J segment lost 5 bases and the V segment lost 3 bases, leaving 6 bases of the junction unmatched. CDR3 length: 15 amino acids. In DNA form, the CDR3 reads TGCGCCAGCAGCCAGGGGGGACAGCAGAATGAAAAACTGTTTTTT. Translated: CASSQGGQQNEKLFF.

This clonotype came up a few times. The J gene is TRBJ2-1, the V gene TRBV5-1; a weak D match, TRBD2 (7 bases). The CDR3 sequence is 14 residues long. Per the germline V gene, CDR1 is SGHRS and CDR2 is YFSETQ. Trimming stripped 0 bases from V and 14 bases from J, with 18 bases between. CDR3 protein: CASSLESSAGAKFF. CDR3 coding DNA: TGCGCCAGCAGCTTGGAAAGTTCCGCGGGGGCTAAGTTCTTC.

This clonotype has a count of ten or more. The gene calls are TRBV5-1 and TRBJ2-1; TRBD1 is a possible D gene (6 bases). V lost 0 bases to trimming and J lost 5 bases, with 6 bases between them. The CDR3 extends over 13 amino acids. In germline, CDR1 is SGHRS, CDR2 YFSETQ. CDR3 sequence: CASSLGDNNEQFF. CDR3 bases: TGCGCCAGCAGCTTGGGGGACAACAATGAGCAGTTCTTC.

This clonotype came up a few times. J is TRBJ1-5 and V is TRBV20-1; 7 nucleotides line up with TRBD1. Trimming cost V 5 bases and J 0 bases; bases outside gene matches: 13. CDR1 is DFQATT, CDR2 SNEGSKA, per germline (reference sequence). The length of the CDR3 is 17 residues. CDR3 sequence (DNA): TGCAGTGCTGTACGGGTGGTGGGACAGTATAGCAATCAGCCCCAGCATTTT. The encoded protein is CSAVRVVGQYSNQPQHF.